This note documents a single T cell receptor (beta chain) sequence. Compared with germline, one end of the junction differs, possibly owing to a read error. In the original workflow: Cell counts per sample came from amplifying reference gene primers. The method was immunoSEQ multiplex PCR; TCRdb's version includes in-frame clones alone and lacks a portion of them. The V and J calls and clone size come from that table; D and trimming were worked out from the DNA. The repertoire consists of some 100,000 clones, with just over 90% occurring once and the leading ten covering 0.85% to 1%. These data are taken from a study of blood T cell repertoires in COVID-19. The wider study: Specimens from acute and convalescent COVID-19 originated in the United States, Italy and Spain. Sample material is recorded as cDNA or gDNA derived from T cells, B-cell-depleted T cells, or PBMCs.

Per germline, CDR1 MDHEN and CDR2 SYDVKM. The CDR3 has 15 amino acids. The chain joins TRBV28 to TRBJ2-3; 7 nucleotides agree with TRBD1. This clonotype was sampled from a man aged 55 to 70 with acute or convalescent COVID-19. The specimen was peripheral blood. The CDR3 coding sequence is TGTGCCAGCAGGGGGGACAGAACCACAGATACGCCGGGTATTTTT. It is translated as CASRGDRTTDTPGIF.